A selection of T cell receptor beta chains follows, all from one sample in a study of blood T cell repertoires in COVID-19. Using immunoSEQ multiplex PCR, the repertoire was profiled, and TCRdb retains in-frame clones only, with some absent. The data show 100,000 to 150,000 clones, with 85% to 90% seen just once and roughly 3.9% held by the top ten. Sequencing was done on a sample of peripheral blood. Receptors were obtained from a man aged 60-69 years with acute or convalescent COVID-19. Both conserved end residues are trimmed from each CDR3. Each record gives: J gene, V gene, CDR3 protein.

j_gene: TRBJ2-1
v_gene: TRBV28
CDR3aa: ASKGGSSGSNEQF

j_gene: TRBJ1-4
v_gene: TRBV7-2
CDR3aa: ASSFDRGRNEKLF

j_gene: TRBJ2-2
v_gene: TRBV27
CDR3aa: ASSPSGRAIGGELF

j_gene: TRBJ2-3
v_gene: TRBV10-3
CDR3aa: AIRLAGTGDTQY

j_gene: TRBJ1-1
v_gene: TRBV6-5
CDR3aa: ASSRPGQVNTEAF

j_gene: TRBJ2-7
v_gene: TRBV3-1/TRBV3-2
CDR3aa: ASSPGQGTYEQY

j_gene: TRBJ2-1
v_gene: TRBV28
CDR3aa: ASRSRDTHYNEQF

j_gene: TRBJ2-3
v_gene: TRBV9
CDR3aa: ASSVGGDLIHTQY

j_gene: TRBJ2-7
v_gene: TRBV10-3
CDR3aa: AISELDRQY

j_gene: TRBJ2-5
v_gene: TRBV15
CDR3aa: ATSRVGLAEETQY

j_gene: TRBJ2-4
v_gene: TRBV19
CDR3aa: ASSINIAKNIQY

j_gene: TRBJ1-4
v_gene: TRBV6-5
CDR3aa: ASDDRDGEKLF

j_gene: TRBJ1-2
v_gene: TRBV4-3
CDR3aa: ASSQQPTGDCGYT

j_gene: TRBJ2-7
v_gene: TRBV27
CDR3aa: ASSLSRPGVAGHEQY

j_gene: TRBJ2-2
v_gene: TRBV13
CDR3aa: ASSFRQGFITGELF

j_gene: TRBJ2-7
v_gene: TRBV9
CDR3aa: ASSAGTPAHEQY

j_gene: TRBJ1-1
v_gene: TRBV19
CDR3aa: ASSIDPAMNTEAF

j_gene: TRBJ2-1
v_gene: TRBV7-7
CDR3aa: ASSPGGGGSYNEQF

j_gene: TRBJ1-4
v_gene: TRBV28
CDR3aa: ASSLGGGRNEKLF

j_gene: TRBJ2-1
v_gene: TRBV6-4
CDR3aa: ASSDGTSNEQF

j_gene: TRBJ2-7
v_gene: TRBV5-5
CDR3aa: ASSPIRGPSVYEQY

j_gene: TRBJ2-7
v_gene: TRBV6-2/TRBV6-3
CDR3aa: ASTPRQYLYEQY

j_gene: TRBJ2-7
v_gene: TRBV4-1
CDR3aa: ASSQDLAGGITYEQY

j_gene: TRBJ1-2
v_gene: TRBV19
CDR3aa: ASSLGDNYGYT

j_gene: TRBJ2-2
v_gene: TRBV19
CDR3aa: ASSIGAFGRLSAFTGELF

j_gene: TRBJ2-1
v_gene: TRBV11-2
CDR3aa: ASSTQDSGEQF

j_gene: TRBJ2-3
v_gene: TRBV24-1
CDR3aa: ATSDGGGSSTDTQY

j_gene: TRBJ2-1
v_gene: TRBV11-2
CDR3aa: ASSFGTSGRATYNEQF

j_gene: TRBJ2-5
v_gene: TRBV7-7
CDR3aa: ASSLGGEETQY